These 15 T cell receptor beta chains originate from one sample sequenced in a study of PD-1 blockade in classical Hodgkin lymphoma (dated by TCRdb to 2018 to 2020). The time point label, as the study defines it: cycle 1 day 1 (C1D1), immediately before nivolumab initiation. Relapse after autologous stem cell transplantation had occurred in all trial patients, and cohorts A, B and C were distinguished by prior brentuximab vedotin exposure. The library relied on the immunoSEQ multiplex PCR assay. TCRdb limited this immuneACCESS table to in-frame rearrangements with V and J called. A share of clones is missing; checked studies link under half to unresolved V genes, and the rest is unexplained. The sample table lists nearly 55,000 clones, roughly 80% of them with a count of one. Roughly 15% of the sample belongs to the ten largest clones. The source material was peripheral blood mononuclear cells (PBMCs), sampled at baseline. The receptors were gathered from a human donor with classical Hodgkin lymphoma.

The rearrangement links TRBV5-4 to TRBJ2-1, with 13 bases aligning to TRBD2. The CDR3 contains 17 residues. Germline lookup yields CDR1 SGHNT and CDR2 YYREEE (reference sequence). The ends lost 1 base at V and 9 bases at J; junction bases unmatched: 10. In DNA form, the CDR3 reads TGTGCCAGCAGCTTGTCTTTTGGACTAGCGGGAGATGGTGAGCAGTTCTTC. Amino acid sequence: CASSLSFGLAGDGEQFF.

V usage is TRBV5-6 and J usage is TRBJ2-4; no reliable D call. The germline CDR1 and CDR2 sequences are SGHDT and YYEEEE. CDR3 length equals 13 residues. With 2 bases removed from V and 0 bases from J, the gap between germline ends came to 3 bases. The CDR3 coding sequence is TGTGCCAGCAGCTTAGTAGCCAAAAACATTCAGTACTTC. Translated: CASSLVAKNIQYF.

Here the CDR3 DNA reads TGTGCCAGTAGCTTTGAGGCCGATGTAAAGCTGTTTTTT. Amino acids: CASSFEADVKLFF. The chain has TRBV6-6 and TRBJ1-4; the D is unclear. This CDR3 is built from 13 residues. Looked up from germline, CDR1 is MNHNY and CDR2 is SVGAGI (reference sequence). Trimming pared 9 bases from V and 14 bases from J, leaving 22 bases between.

J is TRBJ1-1 and V is TRBV2, with D unresolved. From germline, CDR1 is SNHLY and CDR2 FYNNEI. CDR3 length equals 11 residues. The germline V and J ends were trimmed by 8 bases and 5 bases, with 9 bases remaining between them. The CDR3 bases are TGTGCCAGCCGGGTGAGGACTGAAGCTTTCTTT. Translating it yields CASRVRTEAFF.

This chain joins TRBV11-3 and TRBJ2-7; the match to TRBD1 covers 10 bases. The CDR3 is made up of 16 amino acids. Germline CDR1 and CDR2: SGHNT and YENEEA. V shed 3 bases, J shed 5 bases, and the junction held 10 bases outside the gene matches. DNA for the CDR3: TGTGCCAGCAGCTTTAGAGGGACAGGGGTGCAGAACGAGCAGTACTTC. Translating it yields CASSFRGTGVQNEQYF.

The chain uses TRBV4-1 and TRBJ2-6; 11 positions agree with TRBD2. Germline V gene sequence: CDR1 MGHRA, CDR2 YSYEKL. The V gene end was trimmed by 4 bases and the J gene end by 2 bases; junction bases not matched to a gene: 13. The CDR3 loop spans 20 amino acids. As DNA, the CDR3 is TGCGCCAGCAGCCCCGGAGGGTTTAGCGGGAGGGTAACTGGGGCCAACGTCCTGACTTTC. Its protein is CASSPGGFSGRVTGANVLTF.

The chain links TRBV5-5 to TRBJ2-7; possibly TRBD1 or TRBD2 for D (7 bases each). The CDR3 covers 15 residues. V lost 1 base to trimming and J lost 1 base, with 12 bases between them. Germline loops: CDR1 SGHKS, CDR2 YYEKEE (reference sequence). CDR3 nucleotide sequence: TGTGCCAGCAGCTTGCAGGGGGGGCCTTCCTACGAGCAGTACTTC. Residues: CASSLQGGPSYEQYF.

This chain uses TRBV18 with TRBJ2-1; TRBD2 agrees at 12 bases. J gave up 6 bases and V 3 bases, and 3 bases lay outside the gene matches. Germline CDR1 is KGHSH and CDR2 is LQKENI. This CDR3 spans 15 amino acids. The CDR3 loop reads CASSPTSGSPNEQFF. Here the CDR3 DNA reads TGTGCCAGCTCACCGACTAGCGGGAGCCCCAATGAGCAGTTCTTC.

The V gene is TRBV7-2, the J gene TRBJ1-3; a possible D gene is TRBD1 (5 bases). In germline, CDR1 is SGHTA, CDR2 FQGNSA. The CDR3 has 19 amino acids. V lost 2 bases to trimming and J lost 0 bases, with 20 bases between them. The CDR3 sequence: CASSLSPRALFNSGNTIYF. CDR3 DNA sequence: TGTGCCAGCAGCTTATCTCCCAGGGCTTTGTTCAACTCTGGAAACACCATATATTTT.

At least ten counts were recorded for this clone. The rearrangement uses TRBV15 and TRBJ1-5; D is unresolved. This CDR3 is 15 amino acids long. Trimming left V 0 bases short and J 3 bases short, with 9 bases between. Germline CDR1 LNHNV, CDR2 YYDKDF (reference sequence). The CDR3 spells CATSRDPGNNQPQHF. The CDR3 DNA sequence: TGTGCCACCAGCAGAGATCCGGGGAACAATCAGCCCCAGCATTTT.

The chain combines TRBV4-3 with TRBJ1-2, with no clear D. The CDR3 extends over 15 amino acids. From germline, CDR1 is LGHNA and CDR2 YSLEER. V dropped 0 bases and J dropped 3 bases, with 11 bases sitting between them. The CDR3 protein is CASSQDQATDYGYTF. CDR3 DNA sequence: TGCGCCAGCAGCCAAGATCAGGCGACGGACTATGGCTACACCTTC.

This chain joins TRBV7-2 and TRBJ2-5; 7 nucleotides align to TRBD1. The V and J ends lost 5 bases and 5 bases, in that order; junction bases with no gene match: 5. This CDR3 has 13 residues. From germline, CDR1 is SGHTA and CDR2 FQGNSA. Written as DNA, the CDR3 is TGTGCCAGCAGCACCTGGGACAGCGAGACCCAGTACTTC. This sequence encodes CASSTWDSETQYF.

The chain uses TRBV18 and TRBJ2-7, with D possibly TRBD1 on 6 matching bases. The germline V and J ends were trimmed by 3 bases and 7 bases, with 13 bases remaining between them. CDR3 size: 13 residues. Germline V CDR1 and CDR2: KGHSH, LQKENI. CDR3 DNA sequence: TGTGCCAGCTCACCCTCGACAGGAGGTGAGCAGTACGTC. Protein sequence: CASSPSTGGEQYV.

The chain has TRBV6-4 and TRBJ2-6; the match to TRBD2 covers 8 bases. The CDR3 is 16 amino acids. Germline CDR1 reads MRHNA; CDR2 reads SNTAGT. The trim removed 4 bases at V and 0 bases at J, leaving 2 bases unmatched. CDR3 sequence: CASSAGGSSGANVLTF. The DNA of the CDR3 is TGTGCCAGCAGTGCGGGAGGGAGCTCTGGGGCCAACGTCCTGACTTTC.

For this clone: The germline gene is not matched at one end of the junction; a read error may be the cause. The rearrangement links TRBV30 to TRBJ2-5; 7 bases are a match to TRBD2. The length of the CDR3 is 13 residues. Germline V gene sequence: CDR1 GTSNPN, CDR2 SVGIG (reference sequence). The CDR3 reads CAGRDPLGETQYF. As DNA, the CDR3 is TGTGCCGGGAGGGACCCTCTGGGGGAGACCCAGTACTTC.